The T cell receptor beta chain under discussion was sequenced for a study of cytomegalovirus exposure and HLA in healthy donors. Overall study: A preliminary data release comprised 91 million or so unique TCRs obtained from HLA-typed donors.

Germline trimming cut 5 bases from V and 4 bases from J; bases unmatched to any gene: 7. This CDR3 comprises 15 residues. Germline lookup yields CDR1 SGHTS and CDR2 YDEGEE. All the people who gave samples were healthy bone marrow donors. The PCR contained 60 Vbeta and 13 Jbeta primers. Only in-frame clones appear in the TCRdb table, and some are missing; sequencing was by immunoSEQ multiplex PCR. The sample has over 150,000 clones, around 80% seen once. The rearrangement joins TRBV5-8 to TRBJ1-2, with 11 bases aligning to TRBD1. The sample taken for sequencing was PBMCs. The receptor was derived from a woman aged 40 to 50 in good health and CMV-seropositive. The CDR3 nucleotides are TGTGCCAGCAGTGCCGGGACAGGGGGAATCTATGGCTACACCTTC. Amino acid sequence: CASSAGTGGIYGYTF.